The 25 T cell receptor beta chains below were found in one sample sequenced in a study of control samples from healthy donors and cancer patients. The repertoire was sequenced with immunoSEQ multiplex PCR; TCRdb's copy has only in-frame clones and lacks some. The sample lists about 35,000 clones, over 85% seen once, with under 2% in the top ten. The sequencing input was PBMCs. All receptors come from a man in his forties with colorectal cancer.

V usage is TRBV30 and J usage is TRBJ2-1, with D possibly matching TRBD2 (5 bases). The CDR3 is 14 amino acids. Trimming cost V 7 bases and J 6 bases, with 19 bases left between them. Germline assignment: CDR1 GTSNPN and CDR2 SVGIG (reference sequence). The CDR3 region is CAYNALAGFNEQFF. The CDR3 DNA follows: TGTGCCTACAACGCTCTAGCCGGGTTCAATGAGCAGTTCTTC. Full variable domain (remainder filled in from reference TRBV30 and TRBJ2-1): SQTIHQWPATLVQPVGSPLSLECTVEGTSNPNLYWYRQAAGRGLQLLFYSVGIGQISSEVPQNLSASRPQDRQFILSSKKLLLSDSGFYLCAYNALAGFNEQFFGPGTRLTVL.

The genes are TRBV6-5 and TRBJ1-1; perhaps TRBD1 as D (6 bases). The CDR3 is 12 residues long. With 6 bases removed from V and 4 bases from J, the gap between germline ends came to 9 bases. Germline V gene sequence: CDR1 MNHEY, CDR2 SVGAGI. The CDR3 protein is CASRQGTTEAFF. The CDR3 DNA sequence: TGTGCCAGCAGACAGGGTACCACTGAAGCTTTCTTT.

The rearrangement joins TRBV19 to TRBJ2-2; 11 bases line up with TRBD1. V shed 4 bases and J 0 bases; nucleotides not matched to a gene: 4. CDR1 and CDR2 (germline): LNHDA, SQIVND (reference sequence). The CDR3 contains 17 residues. The CDR3 bases are TGTGCCAGTAGTACCGGACAGGGGGCTGCGAACACCGGGGAGCTGTTTTTT. Protein product: CASSTGQGAANTGELFF.

This clone turned up a few times. DNA of the CDR3: TGTGCCAGCAGTCCCCTGGCCGGGACAGCAGTTTCACCCCTCCACTTT. Protein sequence: CASSPLAGTAVSPLHF. J is TRBJ1-6 and V is TRBV2, with TRBD1 matching over 7 bases. V shed 5 bases and J 9 bases; nucleotides not matched to a gene: 13. The CDR3 is 16 amino acids. CDR1 SNHLY and CDR2 FYNNEI come from the germline V gene.

The chain uses TRBV6-2 or TRBV6-3 and TRBJ1-5; D ambiguous. The germline gives CDR1 MNHEY, CDR2 SVGEGT. V gave up 2 bases and J gave up 0 bases, with 5 bases separating them. The CDR3 contains 14 residues. The CDR3: CASSYLNSNQPQHF. In nucleotides, the CDR3 is TGTGCCAGCAGTTACCTTAATAGCAATCAGCCCCAGCATTTT.

This chain joins TRBV2 and TRBJ2-1, with 8 positions matching TRBD1. The J segment lost 4 bases and the V segment lost 6 bases, leaving 5 bases of the junction unmatched. Germline CDR1 and CDR2: SNHLY and FYNNEI. CDR3 length: 14 amino acids. As DNA, the CDR3 is TGTGCCAGCAGGGGGACAGGCCTGTACAATGAGCAGTTCTTC. Its protein is CASRGTGLYNEQFF.

The chain uses TRBV5-4 and TRBJ2-4; maybe TRBD1 (5 bases). Germline V gene sequence: CDR1 SGHNT, CDR2 YYREEE (reference sequence). The CDR3 is 14 residues long. Trimming shortened V by 4 bases and J by 1 base, and 9 bases separated the two germline ends. In DNA, the CDR3 is TGTGCCAGCAGCGGGGCTGGGGCCAAAAACATTCAGTACTTC. It codes for CASSGAGAKNIQYF.

The chain carries TRBV7-9 and TRBJ1-1; no definite D call. There are 12 residues in the CDR3. Per the germline V gene, CDR1 is SEHNR and CDR2 is FQNEAQ (reference sequence). The V end was cut by 2 bases, the J end by 5 bases, with 6 bases between. In nucleotides, the CDR3 is TGTGCCAGCAGCTTAACCATGACTGAAGCTTTCTTT. Protein: CASSLTMTEAFF.

The chain is built from TRBV25-1 and TRBJ2-7; TRBD2 might be the D (7 bases). Between the trimmed V and J ends, which lost 1 base and 10 bases, there was a span of 11 bases. Looked up from germline, CDR1 is MGHDK and CDR2 is SYGVNS. The CDR3 is 12 residues long. The CDR3 loop reads CASSEWGGGQYF. The CDR3, as DNA: TGTGCCAGCAGTGAATGGGGCGGGGGCCAGTACTTC.

The rearrangement joins TRBV9 to TRBJ2-3; TRBD2 aligns across 9 bases. J gave up 0 bases and V 0 bases, and 5 bases lay outside the gene matches. The CDR3 runs to 17 residues. The germline CDR1 and CDR2 sequences are SGDLS and YYNGEE. The chain's CDR3 is CASSVGERGASTDTQYF. In DNA, the CDR3 is TGTGCCAGCAGCGTAGGGGAGCGGGGGGCTAGCACAGATACGCAGTATTTT.

This clone was recorded a few times. The V and J genes are TRBV27 and TRBJ1-6; 8 bases match TRBD1. This CDR3 is 16 amino acids long. From germline, CDR1 is MNHEY and CDR2 SMNVEV (reference sequence). J lost 1 base, V lost 7 bases, and 6 bases had no gene match. The CDR3, as DNA: TGTGCCAGCACCACAGGGGGTAGGTCCTATAATTCACCCCTCCACTTT. Translation gives CASTTGGRSYNSPLHF.

The chain couples TRBV7-2 to TRBJ1-6, with D possibly TRBD1 on 5 matching bases. From germline, CDR1 is SGHTA and CDR2 FQGNSA. CDR3 length equals 15 residues. V was clipped by 4 bases and J by 8 bases, with 15 bases between them. The CDR3: CASSSEGDGYSPLHF. The CDR3 DNA follows: TGTGCCAGCAGCTCCGAAGGGGACGGATATTCACCCCTCCACTTT.

The chain is built from TRBV7-9 and TRBJ1-2; the match to TRBD1 covers 7 bases. V was pared by 0 bases and J by 3 bases, with 7 bases of the junction left unmatched. The V gene's germline CDR1 is SEHNR and CDR2 FQNEAQ (reference sequence). CDR3 size: 16 residues. The CDR3 DNA sequence: TGTGCCAGCAGCTTAGCGGTGTCAGGGGGGGACTATGGCTACACCTTC. It yields the protein CASSLAVSGGDYGYTF.

CDR3 region: CASSSGTGAGELFF. CDR3 DNA: TGCGCCAGCAGCTCGGGGACAGGGGCCGGGGAGCTGTTTTTT. The chain links TRBV5-1 to TRBJ2-2; TRBD1 agrees at 10 bases. CDR3 length equals 14 residues. Germline CDR1 SGHRS, CDR2 YFSETQ. The V gene end was trimmed by 3 bases and the J gene end by 6 bases; junction bases not matched to a gene: 2.

This sequence joins TRBV5-5 and TRBJ1-2; 7 bases match TRBD1. CDR3 size: 15 residues. The germline gives CDR1 SGHKS, CDR2 YYEKEE (reference sequence). J was trimmed by 5 bases and V by 0 bases; bases with no gene match: 7. The CDR3 DNA is TGTGCCAGCAGCTTGGCAGGGGGTGTACAGTATGGCTACACCTTC. Its protein product is CASSLAGGVQYGYTF.

The J gene is TRBJ2-7, the V gene TRBV6-2 or TRBV6-3; D gene unclear. This CDR3 is built from 12 residues. Germline values: CDR1 MNHEY, CDR2 SVGEGT. V was pared by 0 bases and J by 3 bases, with 3 bases between. CDR3 residues: CASSYSSYEQYF. In nucleotides, the CDR3 is TGTGCCAGCAGTTACTCTAGCTACGAGCAGTACTTC.

The genes are TRBV11-2 and TRBJ1-1, with a tentative D call TRBD1 (5 bases). Trimming removed 3 bases from V and 7 bases from J, with 12 bases in between. The CDR3 loop spans 13 amino acids. Germline CDR1 reads SGHAT; CDR2 reads FQNNGV. The CDR3 DNA follows: TGTGCCAGCAGCTTGTCGAGACAGAATGAAGCTTTCTTT. Its protein is CASSLSRQNEAFF.

This clone was seen once. The J gene is TRBJ1-2, the V gene TRBV3-1 (or the pseudogene TRBV3-2); 7 nucleotides align to TRBD1. With 1 base clipped from V and 4 bases from J, the junction kept 3 bases outside the gene matches. The V gene's germline CDR1 is LGHDT and CDR2 YNNKEL (reference sequence). The CDR3 totals 14 residues. For the CDR3, the DNA is TGTGCCAGCAGCCAAGTGACAGGGCCCTATGGCTACACCTTC. Translation: CASSQVTGPYGYTF.

The rearrangement links TRBV4-2 to TRBJ2-6; D is perhaps TRBD1 (5 bases). From germline, CDR1 is LGHNA and CDR2 YNFKEQ. This CDR3 region has 16 residues. With 1 base removed from V and 3 bases from J, the gap between germline ends came to 10 bases. Here the CDR3 DNA reads TGTGCCAGCAGCCAAGTCTCCACAGGTGGGGCCAACGTCCTGACTTTC. This gives the protein CASSQVSTGGANVLTF.

The rearrangement links TRBV20-1 to TRBJ1-1; D not certain. The CDR3 loop spans 11 amino acids. From germline, CDR1 is DFQATT and CDR2 SNEGSKA (reference sequence). For the CDR3, the DNA is TGCACCGCTAGAGGGAACACTGAAGCTTTCTTT. This gives the protein CTARGNTEAFF.

This rearrangement joins TRBV19 to TRBJ2-3; 9 bases align to TRBD1. Trimming removed 6 bases from V and 1 base from J; junction bases left unmatched: 8. Germline-derived CDR1 and CDR2 are LNHDA and SQIVND (reference sequence). The CDR3 has 16 amino acids. CDR3 loop: CASRDRGSLGTDTQYF. As DNA, the CDR3 is TGTGCCAGTAGGGACAGGGGATCTTTGGGCACAGATACGCAGTATTTT.

The chain uses TRBV6-1 and TRBJ2-2, with D possibly matching TRBD2 (5 bases). With 2 bases removed from V and 3 bases from J, the gap between germline ends came to 13 bases. CDR1 MNHNS and CDR2 SASEGT come from the germline V gene. The CDR3 runs 16 residues. CDR3 coding DNA: TGTGCCAGCAGTGAACCCGGCGCGCGGGACACCGGGGAGCTGTTTTTT. The encoded protein is CASSEPGARDTGELFF.

The chain recombines TRBV7-2 with TRBJ1-2; TRBD1 aligns across 8 bases. Germline values: CDR1 SGHTA, CDR2 FQGNSA. The CDR3 is 13 residues long. J gave up 3 bases and V 3 bases, and 0 bases lay outside the gene matches. The CDR3 reads CASSLTGDYGYTF. The CDR3 nucleotides are TGTGCCAGCAGCTTGACAGGGGACTATGGCTACACCTTC.

The J gene is TRBJ2-7, the V gene TRBV25-1; the D gene is possibly TRBD2 (7 bases). Trimming took off 6 bases at V and 2 bases at J, with 11 bases between the two ends. This CDR3 has 13 residues. Germline assignment: CDR1 MGHDK and CDR2 SYGVNS. CDR3 bases: TGTGCCAGCAGCCGGGGGGCGACCTACGAGCAGTACTTC. It encodes CASSRGATYEQYF.

V usage is TRBV2 and J usage is TRBJ2-7; 7 nucleotides align to TRBD2. The CDR3 loop spans 15 amino acids. Germline CDR1 SNHLY, CDR2 FYNNEI. Unmatched junction bases numbered 8, after V lost 6 bases and J lost 0 bases. For the CDR3, the DNA is TGTGCCAGCAGCAGCATCGGGACTAACTCCTACGAGCAGTACTTC. This encodes CASSSIGTNSYEQYF.